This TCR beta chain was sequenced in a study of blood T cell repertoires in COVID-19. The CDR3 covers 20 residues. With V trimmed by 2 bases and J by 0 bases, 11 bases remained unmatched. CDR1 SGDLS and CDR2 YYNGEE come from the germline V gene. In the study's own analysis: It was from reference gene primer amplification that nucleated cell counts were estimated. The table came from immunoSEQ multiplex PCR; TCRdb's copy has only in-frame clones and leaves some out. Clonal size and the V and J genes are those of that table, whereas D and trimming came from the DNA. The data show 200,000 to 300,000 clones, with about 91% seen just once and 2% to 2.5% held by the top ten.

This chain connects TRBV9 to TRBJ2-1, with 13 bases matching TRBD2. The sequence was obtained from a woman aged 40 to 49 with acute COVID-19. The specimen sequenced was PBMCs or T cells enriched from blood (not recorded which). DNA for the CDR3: TGTGCCAGCAGCGTTAGACCGACTAGCGGGAGGTCCAGCTCCTACAATGAGCAGTTCTTC. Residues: CASSVRPTSGRSSSYNEQFF.